The following is a T cell receptor beta chain sequence with its context. Method: immunoSEQ multiplex PCR; TCRdb's copy keeps in-frame clones and lacks some. The sample has roughly 2.5 million clones; more than 90% are singletons. The data originate from a study of shared clonotypes between healthy human individuals. The CDR3 covers 9 residues. Germline CDR1 reads SGHNT; CDR2 reads YENEEA. Trimming shortened V by 2 bases and J by 8 bases, and 0 bases separated the two germline ends. The gene calls are TRBV11-3 and TRBJ2-5, with unresolved D. The sequenced sample was naive CD4+ T cells sorted from blood. Documented subset: CD45RA+ positively selected. The receptor was derived from a man aged 18 to 29 in good health. In DNA form, the CDR3 reads TGTGCCAGCAGCTTAACCCAGTACTTC. Protein sequence: CASSLTQYF.